This entry features one TCR beta chain sequence. All enrollees were roughly 18 to 100 years old and from approximately 25 US areas. Profiled with immunoSEQ multiplex PCR; TCRdb holds only in-frame clones, not every one. This sample yields roughly 160,000 clones, of which approximately 79% are seen a single time; roughly 19% belongs to the top ten. The V gene's germline CDR1 is LGHDT and CDR2 YNNKEL (reference sequence). This CDR3 is 16 amino acids long. The ends were cut back, 1 base at V and 6 bases at J, with 15 bases in the middle. This sample was taken from a study of blood T cell repertoires in COVID-19. Turning to the study itself: Recovered status applied to Cohort 3 donors who had two consecutive negative PCRs. It also applied to those with clearance or with symptom resolution. The samples span acute and convalescent COVID-19 from the United States, Italy and Spain. In each case, the material was cDNA or gDNA derived from T cells, B-cell-depleted T cells, or PBMCs.

The V gene is TRBV3-1 (or the pseudogene TRBV3-2), the J gene TRBJ2-2, with D perhaps TRBD1 (5 bases). Sequencing used PBMCs or T cells enriched from blood (not recorded which). This receptor was identified in a woman aged 65 to 85 in a cohort exposed to, infected with or recovered from COVID-19 (not recorded which). CDR3 coding DNA: TGTGCCAGCAGCCAAGGCGGTCCAGGGTTCGCCGGGGAGCTGTTTTTT. This encodes CASSQGGPGFAGELFF.